This is a list of T cell receptor beta chains from one sample in a study of blood T cell repertoires in COVID-19. Clones were read by immunoSEQ multiplex PCR, and TCRdb kept only the in-frame ones, dropping some. Here the sample spans about 210,000 clones, roughly 94% being singletons. Sequenced input: peripheral blood. The receptors stem from a man younger than 45 with acute or convalescent COVID-19. Each CDR3 is given with its conserved first and last residue. Fields, in order: J gene, V gene, clone size, D gene, CDR3 DNA, CDR3 protein. A D gene is named only where the DNA matches it firmly. Clone size, where shown, is once, few, many, or a class for clones that have expanded.

>TRBJ2-1|TRBV5-6|NA|TRBD2
TGTGCCAGCAGCTTGAGGCGGCTAGCGGGGGCCTCCTACAATGAGCAGTTCTTC
CASSLRRLAGASYNEQFF
>TRBJ1-5|TRBV6-5|NA|NA
TGTGCCAGCAGTATCAGGAGCAATCAGCCCCAGCATTTT
CASSIRSNQPQHF
>TRBJ1-1|TRBV3-1/TRBV3-2|NA|NA
TGTGCCAGCAGCCAAGATATGTTGAACACTGAAGCTTTCTTT
CASSQDMLNTEAFF
>TRBJ1-6|TRBV27|once|NA
TGTGCCAGCAGTTTACGTACAGTCTATAATTCACCCCTCCACTTT
CASSLRTVYNSPLHF
>TRBJ1-3|TRBV6-1|NA|TRBD1
TGTGCCAGCAGTGAAGCGCAGTATCACAGGGGCTCTGGAAACACCATATATTTT
CASSEAQYHRGSGNTIYF
>TRBJ2-7|TRBV7-9|NA|NA
TGTGCCACCCGCCGGGGGACCGAGAGTATCCCCCAGTACTTC
CATRRGTESIPQYF
>TRBJ2-5|TRBV18|NA|TRBD1
TGTGCCAGCTCACCCGCCTCAGGGGGCCGAGAGACCCAGTACTTC
CASSPASGGRETQYF
>TRBJ1-2|TRBV28|NA|NA
TGTGCCAGCAGCCTCACCCCAACTTTATATGGCTACACCTTC
CASSLTPTLYGYTF
>TRBJ1-2|TRBV30|NA|NA
TGTGCCTGGAGTTGGGCAGGGGATGGCTACACCTTC
CAWSWAGDGYTF
>TRBJ2-5|TRBV3-1/TRBV3-2|NA|TRBD2
TGTGCCAGCAGCCAAGATGCGAGCGGGGGGTCAGTGACCCAGTACTTC
CASSQDASGGSVTQYF
>TRBJ2-5|TRBV11-3|NA|TRBD2
TGTGCCAGCAGCTGGGGCCTAGCGGGGGAGCAAGAGACCCAGTACTTC
CASSWGLAGEQETQYF
>TRBJ1-4|TRBV2|NA|NA
TGTGCCAGCAGTGGGGGGGGATCCCTTAATGAAAAACTGTTTTTT
CASSGGGSLNEKLFF
>TRBJ2-7|TRBV6-1|NA|TRBD2
TGTGCCAGCAGTGAACAAGCGGGAGAAGTCTACGAGCAGTACTTC
CASSEQAGEVYEQYF
>TRBJ2-3|TRBV6-5|NA|NA
TGTGCCAGCAGAAGGACAAGGGGGGGGGCAGATACGCAGTATTTT
CASRRTRGGADTQYF
>TRBJ2-7|TRBV24-1|NA|TRBD1
TGTGCCACCAGTGGACGACAGGGGGCAGACGAGCAGTACTTC
CATSGRQGADEQYF
>TRBJ1-4|TRBV19|NA|NA
TGTGCCAGTAGTATGGGCGGGCCTGGTGAAAAACTGTTTTTT
CASSMGGPGEKLFF
>TRBJ2-7|TRBV6-6|NA|NA
TGTGCCAGCAGTTACGGAGATACCTACGAGCAGTACTTC
CASSYGDTYEQYF
>TRBJ1-5|TRBV6-1|NA|NA
TGTGCCAGCAGTGAAGCGAGTAGGGCGGGAGAGCCCCAGCATTTT
CASSEASRAGEPQHF
>TRBJ1-2|TRBV6-5|NA|NA
TGTGCCAGCAGTACACTAGACATCCGCGAAGGCTACACCTTC
CASSTLDIREGYTF
>TRBJ2-2|TRBV29-1|NA|TRBD1
TGCAGCGTTGAATCCCGCAGGGGGACGGGCGGGGAGCTGTTTTTT
CSVESRRGTGGELFF
>TRBJ1-1|TRBV19|NA|TRBD1
TGTGCCAGTAGTCCCGGAGGGACAGGGGACACTGAAGCTTTCTTT
CASSPGGTGDTEAFF
>TRBJ2-7|TRBV7-9|NA|NA
TGTGCCAGCAGCTTAATTAACTACGAGCAGTACTTC
CASSLINYEQYF
>TRBJ2-1|TRBV9|NA|TRBD2
TGTGCCAGCAGCACTAGCGGGCACTACAATGAGCAGTTCTTC
CASSTSGHYNEQFF
>TRBJ1-2|TRBV5-1|NA|NA
TGCGCCAGCAGCTCAGAGGACTATGGCTACACCTTC
CASSSEDYGYTF
>TRBJ2-7|TRBV5-1|NA|NA
TGCGCCAGAAGATTGACGGTCTACGAGCAGTACTTC
CARRLTVYEQYF
>TRBJ1-2|TRBV27|NA|TRBD1
TGTGCCAGCAGTCCCCACACGGACAGGTCGAATGGCTACACCTTC
CASSPHTDRSNGYTF
>TRBJ2-1|TRBV6-5|NA|NA
TGTGCCAGCAGTCCCGACAGACGGGCCAATGAGCAGTTCTTC
CASSPDRRANEQFF
>TRBJ2-5|TRBV5-5|NA|TRBD1
TGTGCCAGCAGCTTCCCAGGGGGCCAAGAGACCCAGTACTTC
CASSFPGGQETQYF
>TRBJ2-3|TRBV12-5|NA|NA
TGTGCTAGTGGTTGGGGAGACCCCTTAGTGGCGGATACGCAGTATTTT
CASGWGDPLVADTQYF
>TRBJ1-1|TRBV5-1|NA|NA
TGCGCCAGCAGCTTTGACAGCTTGAACACTGAAGCTTTCTTT
CASSFDSLNTEAFF
>TRBJ1-2|TRBV10-3|once|NA
TGTGCCATCAGTGAGGCGAACACTGGACATTCTGGTCTCTACACCTTC
CAISEANTGHSGLYTF
>TRBJ2-5|TRBV18|NA|NA
TGTGCCAGCTCACCTCGCCAAGAGACCCAGTACTTC
CASSPRQETQYF
>TRBJ1-2|TRBV5-6|NA|NA
TGTGCCAGCAGCCTACTTGGCAGGCTACACTATGGCTACACCTTC
CASSLLGRLHYGYTF
>TRBJ2-7|TRBV2|NA|TRBD2
TGTGCCAGCATCCCTGGGCGGGAGAGGCCCTACGAGCAGTACTTC
CASIPGRERPYEQYF
>TRBJ2-1|TRBV7-2|NA|TRBD2
TGTGCCAGCAGCTTTTCCGCGGGGGGCTCCCGGCAGTTCTTC
CASSFSAGGSRQFF
>TRBJ2-6|TRBV10-3|NA|TRBD1
TGTGCCATCAGTGGGACAGGGTTTGGGGCCAACGTCCTGACTTTC
CAISGTGFGANVLTF
>TRBJ2-7|TRBV6-5|NA|NA
TGTGCCAGCAGTTACTACGCGCGAACCTACGAGCAGTACTTC
CASSYYARTYEQYF
>TRBJ2-7|TRBV14|NA|NA
TGTGCCAGCAGCCAGTTGACAGGAGTTTGGGGCTACGAGCAGTACTTC
CASSQLTGVWGYEQYF
>TRBJ2-7|TRBV28|NA|TRBD1
TGTGCCAGCAGCACCGGGACAGGGGCCGAGCAGTACTTC
CASSTGTGAEQYF
>TRBJ1-2|TRBV6-1|NA|NA
TGTGCCAGCAGTGAAGAGATAGCCTACTATGGCTACACCTTC
CASSEEIAYYGYTF
>TRBJ1-1|TRBV7-2|NA|NA
TGTGCCAGCAGCTTATTCGGGGGCACTGAAGCTTTCTTT
CASSLFGGTEAFF
>TRBJ2-1|TRBV4-1|once|TRBD2
TGCGCCAGCAGCGGACTAGCGGACTACAATGAGCAGTTCTTC
CASSGLADYNEQFF
>TRBJ2-3|TRBV7-2|NA|TRBD2
TGTGCCAGCAGACGAACCGGGACTAGTGCGGCAGATACGCAGTATTTT
CASRRTGTSAADTQYF
>TRBJ2-5|TRBV5-1|NA|NA
TGCGCCAGCAGCTTGGCGGGGGGCGTAGAGACCCAGTACTTC
CASSLAGGVETQYF
>TRBJ1-2|TRBV19|NA|NA
TGTGCCAGTAGACGGCAGGGAAATCGTAACTATGGCTACACCTTC
CASRRQGNRNYGYTF
>TRBJ1-1|TRBV18|NA|NA
TGTGCCAGCTCACCACGGGCCGCGATGAACACTGAAGCTTTCTTT
CASSPRAAMNTEAFF
>TRBJ2-2|TRBV11-3|NA|NA
TGTGCCAGCAGAAATATGGGGGGGGCAACCGGGGAGCTGTTTTTT
CASRNMGGATGELFF
>TRBJ2-7|TRBV9|NA|NA
TGTGCCAGCAGCCCGATTACAGGGATGGCCGAGCAGTACTTC
CASSPITGMAEQYF
>TRBJ1-2|TRBV4-1|NA|TRBD1
TGCGCCAGCAGCCAAGTGGGACAGACCTATAGGGGCTACACCTTC
CASSQVGQTYRGYTF
>TRBJ1-1|TRBV15|NA|NA
TGTGCCACCAGCAGTCCAGGATCTTGGACTGAAGCTTTCTTT
CATSSPGSWTEAFF
>TRBJ1-3|TRBV7-9|once|TRBD1
TGTGCCAGCAGCTTCGGCCGAACAGGGGGCGGTGGAAACACCATATATTTT
CASSFGRTGGGGNTIYF
>TRBJ1-1|TRBV6-5|NA|NA
TGTGCCAGCAAGCGAGGGAACGGCCTGGGCGCTTTCTTT
CASKRGNGLGAFF
>TRBJ1-4|TRBV30|NA|TRBD1
TGTGCCTGGAGGACAGGGGGGCAGGACGATGAAAAACTGTTTTTT
CAWRTGGQDDEKLFF
>TRBJ2-3|TRBV9|few|NA
TGTGCCAGCAGCGTAGATGGGGGCGGGAGTCAGTATTTT
CASSVDGGGSQYF
>TRBJ2-5|TRBV10-3|NA|NA
TGTGCCATCAAGGGCACAGGGAGAGGAGAGACCCAGTACTTC
CAIKGTGRGETQYF
>TRBJ2-7|TRBV5-1|NA|TRBD1
TGCGCCAGCAGCTTTTCCGGGACAGAAGTGGGCGAGCAGTACTTC
CASSFSGTEVGEQYF
>TRBJ1-5|TRBV28|once|NA
TGTGCCCTACGCGGGGGGGCAGGTCAGCCCCAGCATTTT
CALRGGAGQPQHF